These 16 T cell receptor beta chains share one sample of origin, sequenced in a study of control samples from healthy donors and cancer patients. Clones were sequenced by immunoSEQ multiplex PCR, and TCRdb holds only the in-frame ones, with some missing. The table records about 130,000 clones, 80% to 95% of them present only once. The sequencing sample was made of blood. Every receptor here comes from a woman aged 45 to 65 in good health.

The chain couples TRBV11-2 to TRBJ1-2; no firm D call. From germline, CDR1 is SGHAT and CDR2 FQNNGV. V was pared by 3 bases and J by 2 bases, with 7 bases between. The CDR3 spans 13 residues. The CDR3 bases are TGTGCCAGCAGCTTGGACGGGAACTATGGCTACACCTTC. Its translation: CASSLDGNYGYTF.

The chain uses TRBV5-4 and TRBJ1-1; 7 bases map to TRBD1. CDR1 and CDR2 (germline): SGHNT, YYREEE (reference sequence). The V and J ends lost 0 bases and 5 bases, in that order; junction bases with no gene match: 4. The CDR3 consists of 14 residues. CDR3 coding DNA: TGTGCCAGCAGCTTGGGACAGGGACGGACTGAAGCTTTCTTT. As protein: CASSLGQGRTEAFF.

The genes are TRBV27 and TRBJ1-2, with TRBD1 identical over 7 bases. Germline V lookup: CDR1 MNHEY, CDR2 SMNVEV (reference sequence). The CDR3 loop spans 15 amino acids. Trimming cost V 6 bases and J 4 bases; bases outside gene matches: 11. CDR3 DNA sequence: TGTGCCAGCAGCCCCCGACAGGGCGAAATCTATGGCTACACCTTC. It yields the protein CASSPRQGEIYGYTF.

The chain links TRBV28 to TRBJ2-5; perhaps D is TRBD1 or TRBD2 (5 bases each). This CDR3 contains 15 residues. V was clipped by 5 bases and J by 2 bases, with 15 bases between them. Germline values: CDR1 MDHEN, CDR2 SYDVKM. In nucleotides, the CDR3 is TGTGCCAGCAGTGCAGCCGGGACGGGACAAGAGACCCAGTACTTC. Translating gives CASSAAGTGQETQYF.

CDR3 protein: CASSSDPGSTDTQYF. CDR3 DNA sequence: TGTGCCAGCAGTTCCGATCCCGGTAGCACAGATACGCAGTATTTT. The V and J genes are TRBV27 and TRBJ2-3, with D hard to call. With 4 bases removed from V and 0 bases from J, the gap between germline ends came to 11 bases. The CDR3 loop spans 15 amino acids. Germline CDR1 MNHEY, CDR2 SMNVEV (reference sequence).

The chain is built from TRBV12-3 or TRBV12-4 and TRBJ2-7; D is unclear. The CDR3 is 12 residues long. V shed 5 bases and J shed 0 bases, with 5 bases lying between them. The CDR3 nucleotides are TGTGCCAGCAGTGCCAACTCCTACGAGCAGTACTTC. Protein: CASSANSYEQYF.

This clone was detected a few times. The chain employs TRBV19 and TRBJ1-5; perhaps TRBD1 as D (5 bases). Germline CDR1 and CDR2: LNHDA and SQIVND (reference sequence). V was pared by 2 bases and J by 7 bases, with 18 bases between. The CDR3 is 16 residues long. CDR3 in DNA: TGTGCCAGTAGTATAAGCGGCAGGGAGGAAAGGCAGCCCCAGCATTTT. It translates to CASSISGREERQPQHF.

The V call is TRBV30, the J call TRBJ1-3; D is unresolved. Trimming pared 0 bases from V and 8 bases from J, leaving 8 bases between. Looked up from germline, CDR1 is GTSNPN and CDR2 is SVGIG (reference sequence). The CDR3 has 12 amino acids. The CDR3 DNA sequence: TGTGCCTGGAGTGTACTCGGGGACACCATATATTTT. Amino acid sequence: CAWSVLGDTIYF.

This chain connects TRBV28 to TRBJ2-7; the D gene is possibly TRBD2 (6 bases). Looked up from germline, CDR1 is MDHEN and CDR2 is SYDVKM. The CDR3 spans 14 residues. The ends were cut back, 6 bases at V and 1 base at J, with 13 bases in the middle. The CDR3 nucleotides are TGTGCCAGCAGCGCCTCGGGAGCTTCCTACGAGCAGTACTTC. This encodes CASSASGASYEQYF.

The V and J genes are TRBV27 and TRBJ2-1; D uncertain. This CDR3 is built from 12 residues. Trimming removed 6 bases from V and 15 bases from J, with 18 bases in between. The germline V gene has CDR1 MNHEY and CDR2 SMNVEV (reference sequence). The CDR3 reads CASSSLPPSMFF. The DNA for the CDR3 is TGTGCCAGCAGCTCACTCCCCCCAAGCATGTTCTTC.

V gene TRBV30 combines with J gene TRBJ2-5, with D maybe TRBD1 (7 bases). Germline CDR1 reads GTSNPN; CDR2 reads SVGIG (reference sequence). The CDR3 loop spans 13 amino acids. V was clipped by 4 bases and J by 4 bases, with 13 bases between them. CDR3 coding DNA: TGTGCCTGGACAGGGGGGAGAGGAGAGACCCAGTACTTC. Translating gives CAWTGGRGETQYF.

This clone was observed a few times. This rearrangement joins TRBV2 to TRBJ2-3; TRBD1 might be the D (6 bases). CDR3 length equals 12 residues. Germline V gives CDR1 SNHLY, CDR2 FYNNEI. The V end lost 7 bases, the J end lost 7 bases, and 12 bases lay between the germline ends. This CDR3 is CASTQDSNTQYF. The DNA of the CDR3 is TGTGCCAGCACCCAGGACAGCAATACGCAGTATTTT.

This rearrangement joins TRBV28 to TRBJ1-5; TRBD1 might be the D (6 bases). CDR3 size: 15 residues. With 3 bases removed from V and 3 bases from J, the gap between germline ends came to 12 bases. The germline V gene encodes CDR1 MDHEN and CDR2 SYDVKM. The CDR3 region has the DNA TGTGCCAGCAGTTTGGGGGCCCCAGACAATCAGCCCCAGCATTTT. Amino acid sequence: CASSLGAPDNQPQHF.

The chain combines TRBV15 with TRBJ2-3; 8 nucleotides line up with TRBD2. CDR1 is LNHNV and CDR2 is YYDKDF in the germline V gene (reference sequence). This CDR3 comprises 13 residues. V lost 5 bases to trimming and J lost 5 bases; unmatched junction nucleotides: 3. The CDR3 sequence: CATSSGGEDTQYF. For the CDR3, the DNA is TGTGCCACCAGCTCGGGGGGGGAAGATACGCAGTATTTT. Supplemented by reference TRBV15 and TRBJ2-3, the full variable domain reads DAMVIQNPRYQVTQFGKPVTLSCSQTLNHNVMYWYQQKSSQAPKLLFHYYDKDFNNEADTPDNFQSRRPNTSFCFLDIRSPGLGDTAMYLCATSSGGEDTQYFGPGTRLTVL.

V usage is TRBV24-1 and J usage is TRBJ2-5; weak D call: TRBD1 (5 bases). The V end lost 3 bases, the J end lost 4 bases, and 14 bases lay between the germline ends. Looked up from germline, CDR1 is KGHDR and CDR2 is SFDVKD. This CDR3 region has 15 residues. This chain's CDR3 is CATSDPTEPGETQYF. The CDR3 DNA sequence: TGTGCCACCAGTGATCCGACAGAACCTGGAGAGACCCAGTACTTC.

The chain couples TRBV6-5 to TRBJ1-3; D possibly corresponds to TRBD1 (5 bases). Germline loops: CDR1 MNHEY, CDR2 SVGAGI. The V gene lost 3 bases and the J gene lost 2 bases, with 8 bases spanning the gap. The CDR3 runs 14 residues. The CDR3 nucleotides are TGTGCCAGCAGTTATAGAGGGGCTGGAAACACCATATATTTT. Translation gives CASSYRGAGNTIYF.